One T cell receptor (beta chain) is described in this entry. Its antigen is as yet unknown. The read is 3 residues too short to cover the CDR3 end, so that end is filled in from the germline J gene. This entry belongs to a study of T cell clonality in common variable immunodeficiency. Points from the study as a whole: Common variable immunodeficiency TCR beta sequences reportedly had fewer deletions and N-nucleotide insertions.

The table came from immunoSEQ multiplex PCR; TCRdb's copy has only in-frame clones and leaves some out. The data show 25,000 to 30,000 clones, none appearing only once, with 3% to 3.5% held by the ten largest. CDR1 and CDR2 (germline): LNHDA, SQIVND (reference sequence). The CDR3 is made up of 14 amino acids. V trimming: 4 bases; J trimming: 2 bases; junction bases outside the gene matches: 2. This TCR came from a human donor with common variable immunodeficiency. The rearrangement joins TRBV19 to TRBJ1-2; 9 positions match TRBD1. Input material: peripheral blood mononuclear cells. CDR3 bases read: TGTGCCAGTAGTACGGGACAGGGAAACTATGGC. Encoded protein: CASSTGQGNYG. In full, the CDR3 is CASSTGQGNYGYTF.